The 32 T cell receptor beta chains listed next were all sequenced from one sample in a study of low-dose radiotherapy and immunotherapy resistance in tumors. Alpha and beta chains were covered, as first-strand cDNA relied on TRAV- and TRBV-specific primers. It was with a constant-region primer and a V-primer adapter that TCRs were amplified over 20 PCR cycles. MiXCR, run by TCRdb on the reads, gives a single entry per CDR3 protein. The top ten hold approximately 1.5% of the sample, which has under 95,000 distinct CDR3 sequences, less than 20% seen once. Sample time point: after trial treatment. Treatment reported: LDRT plus nivolumab, ipilimumab, low-dose cyclophosphamide and aspirin (RACIN trial). Sequencing was performed on PBMCs, taken after low-dose radiotherapy plus immunotherapy. All receptors come from a male donor with prostate cancer.

There are many counts of this clonotype. V is TRBV7-2 and J is TRBJ1-1; 7 nucleotides match TRBD1. The CDR3 extends over 14 amino acids. Germline lookup yields CDR1 SGHTA and CDR2 FQGNSA. The V segment lost 2 bases and the J segment 3 bases; nucleotides outside the gene matches: 3. The DNA for the CDR3 is TGTGCCAGCAGCTTAAGAGGGGGCGACACTGAAGCTTTCTTT. As protein: CASSLRGGDTEAFF. Combining the CDR3 with reference TRBV7-2 and TRBJ1-1 gives the whole variable domain GAGVSQSPSNKVTEKGKDVELRCDPISGHTALYWYRQSLGQGLEFLIYFQGNSAPDKSGLPSDRFSAERTGGSVSTLTIQRTQQEDSAVYLCASSLRGGDTEAFFGQGTRLTVV.

In this sample, this clonotype turned up many times. The rearrangement uses TRBV15 and TRBJ2-5, with TRBD2 matching over 13 bases. This CDR3 region has 16 residues. Germline V gives CDR1 LNHNV, CDR2 YYDKDF (reference sequence). V lost 1 base, J lost 3 bases, and 2 bases stayed unmatched. CDR3 in DNA: TGTGCCACCAGCAGAGTACTAGCGGGAGGGGAAGAGACCCAGTACTTC. Encoded protein: CATSRVLAGGEETQYF.

This clonotype was counted many times. J is TRBJ1-2 and V is TRBV6-2 or TRBV6-3; TRBD1 aligns across 7 bases. With V trimmed by 4 bases and J by 6 bases, 8 bases remained unmatched. The CDR3 has 14 amino acids. Germline V gives CDR1 MNHEY, CDR2 SVGEGT. CDR3 DNA sequence: TGTGCCAGCAGTTCACCGGGACAGTTACATGGCTACACCTTC. This translates into CASSSPGQLHGYTF.

This clonotype was detected many times. The chain links TRBV6-6 to TRBJ1-2; 9 bases agree with TRBD1. The CDR3 spans 15 residues. V lost 2 bases to trimming and J lost 6 bases; unmatched junction nucleotides: 7. Looked up from germline, CDR1 is MNHNY and CDR2 is SVGAGI (reference sequence). This CDR3 reads CASSYTPGQGDGYTF. The CDR3 DNA reads TGTGCCAGCAGTTACACGCCGGGACAGGGAGATGGCTACACCTTC.

The gene calls are TRBV6-2 or TRBV6-3 and TRBJ1-1; the match to TRBD1 covers 8 bases. Germline V gene lookup returns CDR1 MNHEY and CDR2 SVGEGT. V dropped 5 bases and J dropped 3; count of bases not matched to a gene: 8. This CDR3 spans 15 amino acids. The CDR3 DNA reads as TGTGCCAGCAGTACGGACAGGGATCGGGACACTGAAGCTTTCTTT. Its translation is CASSTDRDRDTEAFF.

The rearrangement uses TRBV10-3 and TRBJ2-5; 9 bases map to TRBD1. V shed 5 bases and J 5 bases; nucleotides not matched to a gene: 6. The CDR3 consists of 14 residues. Germline V CDR1 and CDR2: ENHRY, SYGVKD. This CDR3 is CAISRQGVGETQYF. The CDR3 DNA sequence: TGTGCCATCAGTCGACAGGGGGTGGGGGAGACCCAGTACTTC.

This clonotype was observed at least ten times. The V gene is TRBV27, the J gene TRBJ2-1; maybe TRBD1 (5 bases). CDR1 and CDR2 (germline): MNHEY, SMNVEV (reference sequence). The CDR3 is 13 residues long. With 1 base removed from V and 5 bases from J, the gap between germline ends came to 6 bases. This CDR3 is CASSLLGDNEQFF. CDR3 in DNA: TGTGCCAGCAGTTTATTAGGGGACAATGAGCAGTTCTTC.

This clonotype showed up many times. V gene TRBV28 combines with J gene TRBJ2-7; D is uncertain. The CDR3 sequence is 12 residues long. Germline CDR1 is MDHEN and CDR2 is SYDVKM. V was trimmed by 7 bases and J by 2 bases, leaving 9 bases between them. The chain's CDR3 is CASIGQTYEQYF. CDR3 nucleotides: TGTGCCAGCATTGGCCAGACCTACGAGCAGTACTTC.

Relative to its sample, this clonotype is medium-sized. The chain combines TRBV5-4 with TRBJ2-1; D is perhaps TRBD2 (5 bases). V was cut by 4 bases and J by 0 bases, with 11 bases left in between. The CDR3 spans 15 residues. Germline CDR1 SGHNT, CDR2 YYREEE (reference sequence). The CDR3 nucleotides read TGTGCCAGCAGCCGTGAGGGAAGCTCCTACAATGAGCAGTTCTTC. Translated: CASSREGSSYNEQFF.

This clonotype was recorded at least ten times. The chain carries TRBV4-2 and TRBJ1-4, with 7 nucleotides matching TRBD1. Germline V gene lookup returns CDR1 LGHNA and CDR2 YNFKEQ. The ends lost 4 bases at V and 5 bases at J; junction bases unmatched: 4. The CDR3 covers 14 residues. In nucleotides, the CDR3 is TGTGCCAGCAGCCGGGGACAGACAAATGAAAAACTGTTTTTT. Translating it yields CASSRGQTNEKLFF.

This clonotype has at least ten counts. V and J are TRBV7-6 and TRBJ2-5; TRBD2 aligns across 9 bases. This CDR3 contains 13 residues. CDR1 and CDR2 (germline): SGHVS, FNYEAQ. Trimming took 5 bases from V and 9 from J; bases not matched to a gene: 7. In DNA, the CDR3 is TGTGCCAGCAGCACTTATAGCGGGAGCTCCCAGTACTTC. Translated: CASSTYSGSSQYF.

Written as DNA, the CDR3 is TGTGCCAGTAGTGGCACCGGATCGGGAACAGGGGATACGCAGTATTTT. As protein: CASSGTGSGTGDTQYF. The chain employs TRBV19 and TRBJ2-3; maybe TRBD1 (6 bases). This CDR3 is 16 amino acids long. Germline V gene lookup returns CDR1 LNHDA and CDR2 SQIVND (reference sequence). V was shortened by 5 bases and J by 6 bases, with 21 bases between the two germline ends.

This clonotype appeared many times. The rearrangement uses TRBV20-1 and TRBJ2-2; D remains ambiguous. Germline values: CDR1 DFQATT, CDR2 SNEGSKA (reference sequence). V was clipped by 3 bases and J by 7 bases, with 6 bases between them. The CDR3 has 11 residues. CDR3 bases: TGCAGTGCTAGCCGGAACGGGGAGCTGTTTTTT. This translates into CSASRNGELFF.

This clonotype appeared many times. The chain's CDR3 is CASSRTGRYNEQFF. The CDR3 DNA is TGTGCCAGCAGTCGGACAGGGCGGTACAATGAGCAGTTCTTC. The chain combines TRBV28 with TRBJ2-1; 8 nucleotides match TRBD1. V shed 5 bases and J 4 bases; nucleotides not matched to a gene: 4. The CDR3 is 14 amino acids. Germline V CDR1 and CDR2: MDHEN, SYDVKM.

This clonotype has at least ten counts. The chain employs TRBV29-1 and TRBJ1-2, with TRBD1 identical over 8 bases. Germline V lookup: CDR1 SQVTM, CDR2 ANQGSEA. V was clipped by 3 bases and J by 8 bases; unmatched bases: 8. The CDR3 totals 13 residues. The CDR3 DNA sequence: TGCAGCGTTGATTACCAGGGGGCCGAAGGCTACACCTTC. Its translation is CSVDYQGAEGYTF. Full variable domain (missing parts from reference TRBV29-1 and TRBJ1-2): SAVISQKPSRDICQRGTSLTIQCQVDSQVTMMFWYRQQPGQSLTLIATANQGSEATYESGFVIDKFPISRPNLTFSTLTVSNMSPEDSSIYLCSVDYQGAEGYTFGSGTRLTVV.

This chain joins TRBV20-1 and TRBJ2-5, with a possible D match to TRBD2 (6 bases). CDR1 is DFQATT and CDR2 is SNEGSKA in the germline V gene (reference sequence). The V and J ends lost 4 bases and 0 bases respectively, with 12 bases between them. The CDR3 has 14 residues. In DNA form, the CDR3 reads TGCAGTGCTAAGGACTATCATGACCAAGAGACCCAGTACTTC. Translating gives CSAKDYHDQETQYF.

This clonotype was recorded many times. The chain uses TRBV28 and TRBJ2-7, with D possibly matching TRBD1 (5 bases). The CDR3 is 15 residues long. Germline V CDR1 and CDR2: MDHEN, SYDVKM. V lost 6 bases and J 0 bases, leaving 15 bases between the germline ends. The CDR3 is CASSPYPDISYEQYF. As DNA, the CDR3 is TGTGCCAGCAGCCCCTACCCGGACATCTCCTACGAGCAGTACTTC. The full variable domain, completed using reference TRBV28 and TRBJ2-7, is DVKVTQSSRYLVKRTGEKVFLECVQDMDHENMFWYRQDPGLGLRLIYFSYDVKMKEKGDIPEGYSVSREKKERFSLILESASTNQTSMYLCASSPYPDISYEQYFGPGTRLTVT.

This clonotype was recorded many times. The gene calls are TRBV11-2 and TRBJ2-2; TRBD1 is a possible D gene (6 bases). The CDR3 totals 17 residues. V lost 5 bases and J 4 bases, leaving 20 bases between the germline ends. The germline V gene encodes CDR1 SGHAT and CDR2 FQNNGV. Written as DNA, the CDR3 is TGTGCCAGCAGCCCATCGCCGGGACACCGGTCCACCGGGGAGCTGTTTTTT. Translating gives CASSPSPGHRSTGELFF. The full variable domain, its missing parts supplied by reference TRBV11-2 and TRBJ2-2, is EAGVAQSPRYKIIEKRQSVAFWCNPISGHATLYWYQQILGQGPKLLIQFQNNGVVDDSQLPKDRFSAERLKGVDSTLKIQPAKLEDSAVYLCASSPSPGHRSTGELFFGEGSRLTVL.

This clonotype was observed a single time. The chain uses TRBV9 and TRBJ2-5, with 9 bases fitting TRBD2. Germline CDR1 reads SGDLS; CDR2 reads YYNGEE. This CDR3 spans 15 amino acids. After removal of 4 bases from V and 0 bases from J, the junction contained 4 bases not matched to a gene. CDR3 nucleotide sequence: TGTGCCAGCAGCCAGCGGGGGGCCCACCAAGAGACCCAGTACTTC. The encoded protein is CASSQRGAHQETQYF.

This clonotype showed up many times. This chain uses TRBV4-1 with TRBJ1-6; 8 positions match TRBD1. Unmatched junction bases numbered 3, after V lost 5 bases and J lost 9 bases. This CDR3 is 13 amino acids long. Germline V gene data show CDR1 as MGHRA and CDR2 as YSYEKL. Here the CDR3 reads CASSDRGGSPLHF. Here the CDR3 DNA reads TGCGCCAGCAGCGACAGGGGCGGTTCACCCCTCCACTTT.

This clonotype was counted many times. The V and J genes are TRBV27 and TRBJ1-1; TRBD1 might be the D (5 bases). The CDR3 totals 14 residues. Trimming pared 6 bases from V and 5 bases from J, leaving 16 bases between. Per the germline V gene, CDR1 is MNHEY and CDR2 is SMNVEV (reference sequence). The CDR3 nucleotides read TGTGCCAGCAGAGAAGCGGTGGGGGGTACTGAAGCTTTCTTT. Protein product: CASREAVGGTEAFF.

The chain is built from TRBV7-9 and TRBJ2-7; D is possibly TRBD1 (6 bases). Trimming cost V 2 bases and J 1 base, with 9 bases left between them. Germline CDR1 and CDR2: SEHNR and FQNEAQ (reference sequence). The CDR3 has 14 residues. CDR3 sequence (DNA): TGTGCCAGCAGCTTAAGCAGGGGATCCTACGAGCAGTACTTC. It is translated as CASSLSRGSYEQYF.

The chain uses TRBV27 and TRBJ1-2; D is unclear. CDR1 is MNHEY and CDR2 is SMNVEV in the germline V gene (reference sequence). The CDR3 runs 14 residues. Trimming pared 4 bases from V and 0 bases from J, leaving 9 bases between. The CDR3 protein is CASSSPRSNYGYTF. The CDR3 nucleotides read TGTGCCAGCAGTTCTCCCAGATCTAACTATGGCTACACCTTC.

In the case of this clonotype: A far more abundant clone sits one base away, making this likely a read error. The J gene is TRBJ2-7, the V gene TRBV5-6; D unresolved. CDR3 length: 13 residues. Deletions cut 8 bases from V and 1 base from J, with 13 bases between. Per germline, CDR1 SGHDT and CDR2 YYEEEE. The DNA of the CDR3 is TGTGCCAGTTCCCCTGTGTGTTCCTACGAGCAGTACTTC. As protein: CASSPVCSYEQYF. The full variable domain, its missing parts supplied by reference TRBV5-6 and TRBJ2-7, is DAGVTQSPTHLIKTRGQQVTLRCSPKSGHDTVSWYQQALGQGPQFIFQYYEEEERQRGNFPDRFSGHQFPNYSSELNVNALLLGDSALYLCASSPVCSYEQYFGPGTRLTVT.

This clonotype was observed at least ten times. The chain recombines TRBV29-1 with TRBJ2-2, with D tentatively TRBD1 or TRBD2 (5 bases each). Trimming left V 1 base short and J 6 bases short, with 12 bases between. This CDR3 is 14 amino acids long. Germline lookup yields CDR1 SQVTM and CDR2 ANQGSEA. CDR3: CSVEGQLGPGELFF. The CDR3 coding sequence is TGCAGCGTTGAAGGACAGCTGGGACCCGGGGAGCTGTTTTTT.

This clonotype came up many times. The V call is TRBV15, the J call TRBJ2-5, with TRBD2 as a possible D gene (5 bases). The V and J ends lost 0 bases and 1 base respectively, with 9 bases between them. The CDR3 has 15 residues. The germline V gene has CDR1 LNHNV and CDR2 YYDKDF (reference sequence). CDR3 residues: CATSRDLASQETQYF. The CDR3 nucleotides are TGTGCCACCAGCAGAGATCTAGCTTCCCAAGAGACCCAGTACTTC.

A word on this clonotype: A read error is likely here: a far larger clone is one base away. V gene TRBV27 combines with J gene TRBJ2-1; TRBD2 is a possible D gene (7 bases). Germline V gene sequence: CDR1 MNHEY, CDR2 SMNVEV (reference sequence). The CDR3 extends over 13 amino acids. The germline V and J ends were trimmed by 3 bases and 8 bases, with 11 bases remaining between them. The CDR3 loop is CASSLGGGDEQFF. DNA for the CDR3: TGTGCCAGCAGTTTGGGGGGGGGCGATGAGCAGTTCTTC.

This clonotype has a count of ten or more. The gene calls are TRBV28 and TRBJ1-3; D not resolved. Trimming took off 7 bases at V and 0 bases at J, with 16 bases between the two ends. Looked up from germline, CDR1 is MDHEN and CDR2 is SYDVKM. The CDR3 is 16 amino acids. The CDR3 coding sequence is TGTGCCAGCACCCCACCCAGGTCAGACTCTGGAAACACCATATATTTT. This codes for CASTPPRSDSGNTIYF.

Concerning this clonotype: This likely traces to a read error, being one base from a far larger clone. V is TRBV13 and J is TRBJ2-6; perhaps D is TRBD1 or TRBD2 (5 bases each). Germline CDR1 PRHDT, CDR2 FYEKMQ (reference sequence). V was trimmed by 3 bases and J by 4 bases, leaving 10 bases between them. The CDR3 sequence is 15 residues long. CDR3 loop: CASSLGEPGANVLTF. The CDR3 DNA reads TGTGCCAGCAGCTTGGGGGAGCCGGGGGCCAACGTCCTGACTTTC.

In this sample, this clonotype turned up many times. The chain joins TRBV18 to TRBJ2-3; 7 positions match TRBD2. V dropped 4 bases and J dropped 4; count of bases not matched to a gene: 5. Germline lookup yields CDR1 KGHSH and CDR2 LQKENI. This CDR3 has 14 residues. This CDR3 is CASSRAGASDTQYF. CDR3 DNA sequence: TGTGCCAGCTCACGGGCGGGAGCATCAGATACGCAGTATTTT.

Turning to this clonotype: A far more abundant clone sits one base away, making this likely a read error. CDR3 coding DNA: TGTGCCACCAGACAGGGAAGCACTGAAGCTTTCTTT. It is translated as CATRQGSTEAFF. This rearrangement joins TRBV6-8 to TRBJ1-1, with 7 bases aligning to TRBD1. The junction had 6 bases not matched to a gene; V was cut back by 10 bases and J by 4 bases. The CDR3 consists of 12 residues. Germline loops: CDR1 MNHGY, CDR2 SAAAGT.

This clonotype was counted many times. The chain recombines TRBV4-3 with TRBJ2-7; D is possibly TRBD1 (5 bases). The CDR3 runs to 14 residues. Germline V gives CDR1 LGHNA, CDR2 YSLEER. Trimming took 4 bases from V and 2 from J, leaving 12 bases between them. CDR3 protein: CASSPHGRAYEQYF. CDR3 sequence (DNA): TGCGCCAGCAGCCCGCACGGCAGGGCCTACGAGCAGTACTTC.